Listed below are T cell receptor beta chains from one sample, sequenced in a study of early T cells in non-severe SARS-CoV-2 infection. MiXCR, applied by TCRdb to the 5' RACE reads, yields one record per CDR3 protein. The sample comprises some 63,000 distinct CDR3 sequences, 13% of which are singletons, and around 4.6% rests with the top ten. Sequencing input: whole blood. Every receptor here comes from an adult who was a healthcare worker with PCR-confirmed SARS-CoV-2 infection or an uninfected control (not recorded which). CDR3s include the opening cysteine and the closing phenylalanine or tryptophan. The D gene is left open where the match is weak. Clone size, where shown, is once, few, many, or a class for clones that have expanded.

CDR3 protein	CDR3 DNA	D gene	CDR3 length	clone size	V gene	J gene
CAWGPVTEAFF	TGTGCCTGGGGACCGGTCACTGAAGCTTTCTTT	NA	11	NA	TRBV30	TRBJ1-1
CATSPAQGANVLTF	TGTGCCACCTCTCCAGCTCAGGGGGCCAACGTCCTGACTTTC	NA	14	NA	TRBV9	TRBJ2-6
CASSHGQPKWYSPLHF	TGTGCCAGCAGTCACGGACAGCCAAAGTGGTATTCACCCCTCCACTTT	NA	16	many	TRBV2	TRBJ1-6
CASSVGNEQYF	TGTGCCAGCAGCGTAGGAAACGAGCAGTACTTC	NA	11	many	TRBV9	TRBJ2-7
CASSFRGGQETQYF	TGTGCCAGCAGCTTTAGGGGGGGGCAAGAGACCCAGTACTTC	NA	14	NA	TRBV7-6	TRBJ2-5
CASSLRGSQETQYF	TGCGCCAGCAGCTTGCGGGGAAGCCAAGAGACCCAGTACTTC	NA	14	many	TRBV5-1	TRBJ2-5
CASSKGVTRASVDTDTQYF	TGTGCTAGCAGCAAAGGGGTGACTAGGGCCTCGGTGGACACAGATACGCAGTATTTT	NA	19	many	TRBV7-7	TRBJ2-3
CASSLAPPGGELFF	TGCGCCAGCAGCTTGGCCCCCCCGGGCGGGGAGCTGTTTTTT	NA	14	few	TRBV5-1	TRBJ2-2
CASSLGSQQFF	TGTGCCAGCAGCTTGGGCTCACAGCAGTTCTTC	NA	11	NA	TRBV5-6	TRBJ2-1
CASSFDSSHSPLHF	TGTGCCAGCAGTTTTGACAGTTCCCATTCACCCCTCCACTTT	NA	14	few	TRBV12-3/TRBV12-4	TRBJ1-6
CASTLRGTQYF	TGTGCCAGCACCCTTCGTGGGACCCAGTACTTC	NA	11	many	TRBV7-6	TRBJ2-5